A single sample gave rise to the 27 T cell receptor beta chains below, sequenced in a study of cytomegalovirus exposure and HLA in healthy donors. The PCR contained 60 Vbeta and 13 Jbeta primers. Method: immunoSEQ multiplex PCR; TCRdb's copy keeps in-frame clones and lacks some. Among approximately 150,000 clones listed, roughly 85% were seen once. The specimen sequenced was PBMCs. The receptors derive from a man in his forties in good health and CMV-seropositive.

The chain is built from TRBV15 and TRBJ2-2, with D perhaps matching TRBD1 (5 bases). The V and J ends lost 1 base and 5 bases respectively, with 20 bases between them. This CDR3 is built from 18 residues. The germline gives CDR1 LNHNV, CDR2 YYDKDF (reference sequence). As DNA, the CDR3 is TGTGCCACCAGCAGAGCATACGTGGGCAAGGGGCGTACCGGGGAGCTGTTTTTT. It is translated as CATSRAYVGKGRTGELFF.

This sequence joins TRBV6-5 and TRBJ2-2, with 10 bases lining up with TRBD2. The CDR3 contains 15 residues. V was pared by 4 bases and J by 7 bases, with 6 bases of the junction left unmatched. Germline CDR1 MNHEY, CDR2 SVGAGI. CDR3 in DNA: TGTGCCAGCAGTTCCCTAGCGGGAGCGGGCGGGGAGCTGTTTTTT. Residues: CASSSLAGAGGELFF.

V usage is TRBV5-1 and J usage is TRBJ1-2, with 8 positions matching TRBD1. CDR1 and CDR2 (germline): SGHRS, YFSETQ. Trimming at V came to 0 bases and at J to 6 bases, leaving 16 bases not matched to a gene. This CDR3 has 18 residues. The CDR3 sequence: CASSLAGGAGGVNDGYTF. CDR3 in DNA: TGCGCCAGCAGCTTGGCAGGTGGCGCAGGGGGCGTGAATGATGGCTACACCTTC.

The CDR3 DNA sequence: TGTGCCAGCAGCCCCACACCGGGACAGGGGGAGATGGACATTCAGTACTTC. It specifies CASSPTPGQGEMDIQYF. This chain uses TRBV28 with TRBJ2-4; 11 positions match TRBD1. The CDR3 sequence is 17 residues long. CDR1 is MDHEN, CDR2 SYDVKM, per germline. V lost 6 bases and J lost 8; bases outside the gene matches: 15.

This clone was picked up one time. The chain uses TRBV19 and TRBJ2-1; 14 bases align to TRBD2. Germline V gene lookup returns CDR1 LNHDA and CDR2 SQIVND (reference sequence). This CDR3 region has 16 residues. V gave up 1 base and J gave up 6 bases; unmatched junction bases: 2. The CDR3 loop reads CASSIVGLAGGNEQFF. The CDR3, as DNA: TGTGCCAGTAGTATAGTCGGACTAGCGGGAGGCAATGAGCAGTTCTTC. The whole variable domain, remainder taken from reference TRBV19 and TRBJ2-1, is DGGITQSPKYLFRKEGQNVTLSCEQNLNHDAMYWYRQDPGQGLRLIYYSQIVNDFQKGDIAEGYSVSREKKESFPLTVTSAQKNPTAFYLCASSIVGLAGGNEQFFGPGTRLTVL.

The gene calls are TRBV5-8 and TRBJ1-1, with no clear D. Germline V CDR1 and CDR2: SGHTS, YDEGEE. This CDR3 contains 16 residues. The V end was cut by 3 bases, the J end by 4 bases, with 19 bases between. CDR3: CASSYTLLSAGTEAFF. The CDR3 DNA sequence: TGTGCCAGCAGCTACACCCTTCTAAGTGCGGGCACTGAAGCTTTCTTT.

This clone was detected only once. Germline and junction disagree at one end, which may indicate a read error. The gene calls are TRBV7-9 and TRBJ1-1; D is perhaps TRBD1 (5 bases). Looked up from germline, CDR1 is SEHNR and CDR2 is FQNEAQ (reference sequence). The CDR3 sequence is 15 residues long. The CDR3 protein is CSSSEPDRPNTEAFF. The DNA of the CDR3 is TGTTCCAGCAGCGAGCCCGACAGACCGAACACTGAAGCTTTCTTT.

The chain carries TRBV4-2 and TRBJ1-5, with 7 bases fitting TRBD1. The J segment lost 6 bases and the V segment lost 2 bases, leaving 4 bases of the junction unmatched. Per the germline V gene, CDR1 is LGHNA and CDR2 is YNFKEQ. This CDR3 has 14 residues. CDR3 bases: TGTGCCAGCAGCCAATCAGGGGGACTTCAGCCCCAGCATTTT. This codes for CASSQSGGLQPQHF.

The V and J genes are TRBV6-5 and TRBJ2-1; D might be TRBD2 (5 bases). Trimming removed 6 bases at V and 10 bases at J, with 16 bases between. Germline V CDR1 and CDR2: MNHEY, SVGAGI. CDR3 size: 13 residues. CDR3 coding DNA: TGTGCCAGCAGCCCCAGAGGGCCCCAGGAGCAGTTCTTC. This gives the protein CASSPRGPQEQFF.

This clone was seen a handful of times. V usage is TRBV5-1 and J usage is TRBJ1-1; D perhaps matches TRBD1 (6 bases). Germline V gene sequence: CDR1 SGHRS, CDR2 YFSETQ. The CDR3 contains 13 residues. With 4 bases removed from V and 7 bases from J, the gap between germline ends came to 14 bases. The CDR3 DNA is TGCGCCAGCAGCGGGGGCCCGGAAGATGAAGCTTTCTTT. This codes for CASSGGPEDEAFF.

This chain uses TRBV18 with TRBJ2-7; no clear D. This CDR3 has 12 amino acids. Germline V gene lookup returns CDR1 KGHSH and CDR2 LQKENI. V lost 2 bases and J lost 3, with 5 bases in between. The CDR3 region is CASSPSVYEQYF. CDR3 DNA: TGTGCCAGCTCACCATCAGTCTACGAGCAGTACTTC.

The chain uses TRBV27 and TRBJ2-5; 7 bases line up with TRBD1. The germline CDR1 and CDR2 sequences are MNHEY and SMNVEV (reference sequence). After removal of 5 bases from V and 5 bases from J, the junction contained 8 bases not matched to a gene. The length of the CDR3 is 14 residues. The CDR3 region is CASSPLTGLETQYF. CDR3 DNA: TGTGCCAGCAGTCCCCTGACAGGGTTGGAGACCCAGTACTTC.

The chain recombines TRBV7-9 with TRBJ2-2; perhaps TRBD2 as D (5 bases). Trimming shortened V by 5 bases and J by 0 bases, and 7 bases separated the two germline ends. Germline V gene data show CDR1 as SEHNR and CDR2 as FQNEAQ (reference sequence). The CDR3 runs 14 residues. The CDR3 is CASSTLANTGELFF. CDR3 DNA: TGTGCCAGCAGCACACTAGCGAACACCGGGGAGCTGTTTTTT.

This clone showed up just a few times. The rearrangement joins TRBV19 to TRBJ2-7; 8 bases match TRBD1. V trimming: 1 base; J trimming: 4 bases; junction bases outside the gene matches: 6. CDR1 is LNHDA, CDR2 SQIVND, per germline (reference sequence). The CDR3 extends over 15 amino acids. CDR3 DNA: TGTGCCAGTAGTATAGGGACAGGGTACACGTACGAGCAGTACTTC. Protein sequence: CASSIGTGYTYEQYF.

The CDR3 spells CASSYRTGGIEKLFF. The CDR3 DNA sequence: TGCGCCAGCAGCTACCGGACAGGGGGTATCGAAAAACTGTTTTTT. The rearrangement links TRBV4-1 to TRBJ1-4; TRBD1 matches 10 bases. The CDR3 has 15 residues. The ends lost 5 bases at V and 8 bases at J; junction bases unmatched: 8. Germline CDR1 is MGHRA and CDR2 is YSYEKL.

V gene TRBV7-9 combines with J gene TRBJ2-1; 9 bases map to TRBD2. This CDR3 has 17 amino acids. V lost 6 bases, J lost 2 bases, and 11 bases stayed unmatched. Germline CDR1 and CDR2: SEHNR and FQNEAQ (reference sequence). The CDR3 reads CASSYSLVAGAYNEQFF. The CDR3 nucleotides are TGTGCCAGCAGTTACTCATTGGTAGCGGGAGCCTACAATGAGCAGTTCTTC.

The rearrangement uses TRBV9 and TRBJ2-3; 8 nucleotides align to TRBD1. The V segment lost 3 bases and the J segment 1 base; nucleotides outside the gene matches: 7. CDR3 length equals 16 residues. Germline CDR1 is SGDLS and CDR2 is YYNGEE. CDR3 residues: CASSEIGQGRTDTQYF. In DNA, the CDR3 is TGTGCCAGCAGCGAAATAGGACAGGGACGCACAGATACGCAGTATTTT.

The CDR3 sequence: CASSEGTGGASLRNEQFF. The CDR3 bases are TGTGCCAGCAGTGAAGGGACAGGGGGCGCAAGTTTGAGAAATGAGCAGTTCTTC. The chain carries TRBV6-1 and TRBJ2-1; 11 bases align to TRBD1. Germline assignment: CDR1 MNHNS and CDR2 SASEGT. The V gene end was trimmed by 1 base and the J gene end by 7 bases; junction bases not matched to a gene: 12. CDR3 length equals 18 residues.

CDR3 nucleotide sequence: TGTGCCAGCTCAGTTAGCGGCCATTCCTACGAGCAGTACTTC. Protein: CASSVSGHSYEQYF. The V and J genes are TRBV18 and TRBJ2-7, with TRBD2 as a possible D gene (6 bases). The CDR3 extends over 14 amino acids. CDR1 and CDR2 (germline): KGHSH, LQKENI. V dropped 5 bases and J dropped 1 base, with 12 bases sitting between them.

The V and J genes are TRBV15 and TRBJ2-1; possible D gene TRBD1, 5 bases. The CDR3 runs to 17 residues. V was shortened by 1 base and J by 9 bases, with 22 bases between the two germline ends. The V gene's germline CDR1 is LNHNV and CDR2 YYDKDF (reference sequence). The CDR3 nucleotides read TGTGCCACCAGCAGAGCTTTCCGTCGCCAGGGTGGGATTGAGCAGTTCTTC. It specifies CATSRAFRRQGGIEQFF.

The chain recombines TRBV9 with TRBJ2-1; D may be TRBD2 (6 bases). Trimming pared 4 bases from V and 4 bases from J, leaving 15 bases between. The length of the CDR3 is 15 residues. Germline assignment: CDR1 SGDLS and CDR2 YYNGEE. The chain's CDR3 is CASSSRRASYNEQFF. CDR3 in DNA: TGTGCCAGCAGCTCGAGGAGGGCTTCGTACAATGAGCAGTTCTTC.

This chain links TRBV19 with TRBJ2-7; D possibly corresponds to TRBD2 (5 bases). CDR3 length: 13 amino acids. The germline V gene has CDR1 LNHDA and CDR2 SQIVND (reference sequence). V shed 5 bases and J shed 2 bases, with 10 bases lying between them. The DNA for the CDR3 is TGTGCCAGTAGTCCCCGGGGTACCTACGAGCAGTACTTC. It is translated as CASSPRGTYEQYF.

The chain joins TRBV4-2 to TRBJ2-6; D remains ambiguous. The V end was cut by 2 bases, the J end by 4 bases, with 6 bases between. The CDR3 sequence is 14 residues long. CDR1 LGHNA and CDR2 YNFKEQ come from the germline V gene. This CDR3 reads CASSQIGGANVLTF. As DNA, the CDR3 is TGTGCCAGCAGCCAAATCGGGGGGGCCAACGTCCTGACTTTC.

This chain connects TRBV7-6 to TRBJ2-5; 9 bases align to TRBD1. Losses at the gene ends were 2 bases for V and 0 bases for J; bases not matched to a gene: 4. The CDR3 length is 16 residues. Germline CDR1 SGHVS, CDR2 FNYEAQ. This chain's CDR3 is CASSLLGQGYQETQYF. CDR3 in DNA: TGTGCCAGCAGCTTACTTGGACAGGGGTACCAAGAGACCCAGTACTTC.

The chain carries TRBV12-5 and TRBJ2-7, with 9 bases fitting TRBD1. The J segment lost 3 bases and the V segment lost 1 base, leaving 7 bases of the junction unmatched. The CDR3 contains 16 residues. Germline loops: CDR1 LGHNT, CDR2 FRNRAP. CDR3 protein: CASGLAAGTGIYEQYF. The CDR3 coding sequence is TGTGCTAGTGGTTTGGCCGCCGGGACAGGGATCTACGAGCAGTACTTC.

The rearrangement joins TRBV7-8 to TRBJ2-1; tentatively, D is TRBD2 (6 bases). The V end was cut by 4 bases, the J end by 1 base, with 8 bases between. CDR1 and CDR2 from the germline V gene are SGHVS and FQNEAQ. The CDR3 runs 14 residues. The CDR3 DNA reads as TGTGCCAGCAGCTCAGGAGGGTCCTACAATGAGCAGTTCTTC. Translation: CASSSGGSYNEQFF.

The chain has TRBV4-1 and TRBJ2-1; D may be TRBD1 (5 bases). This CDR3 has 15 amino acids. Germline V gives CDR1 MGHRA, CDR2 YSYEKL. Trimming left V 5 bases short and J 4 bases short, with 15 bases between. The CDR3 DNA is TGCGCCAGCAGCTCCGGGCCCTACAGGTACAATGAGCAGTTCTTC. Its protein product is CASSSGPYRYNEQFF.